The 14 T cell receptor beta chains below were found in one sample sequenced in a study of glioma-infiltrating T cells after dendritic cell vaccination. Using immunoSEQ multiplex PCR, the repertoire was profiled, and TCRdb retains in-frame clones only, with some absent. The table records roughly 70,000 clones, around 80% of them present only once. Sequencing was performed on blood, taken before dendritic cell vaccination. The source of these receptors is a human donor with glioblastoma.

The V and J genes are TRBV4-1 and TRBJ2-7, with 9 bases fitting TRBD1. Losses at the gene ends were 0 bases for V and 6 bases for J; bases not matched to a gene: 9. Germline lookup yields CDR1 MGHRA and CDR2 YSYEKL. The CDR3 runs 16 residues. Here the CDR3 reads CASSQEGGQGPSEQYF. DNA for the CDR3: TGCGCCAGCAGCCAAGAAGGCGGACAGGGGCCGAGCGAGCAGTACTTC.

V usage is TRBV28 and J usage is TRBJ1-5; D may be TRBD1 (5 bases). CDR1 and CDR2 (germline): MDHEN, SYDVKM. Trimming removed 3 bases at V and 2 bases at J, with 14 bases between. This CDR3 is built from 16 residues. This CDR3 reads CASSFPGPGGNQPQHF. CDR3 sequence (DNA): TGTGCCAGCAGTTTCCCAGGGCCGGGGGGCAATCAGCCCCAGCATTTT. Full variable domain (missing parts from reference TRBV28 and TRBJ1-5): DVKVTQSSRYLVKRTGEKVFLECVQDMDHENMFWYRQDPGLGLRLIYFSYDVKMKEKGDIPEGYSVSREKKERFSLILESASTNQTSMYLCASSFPGPGGNQPQHFGDGTRLSIL.

This clone showed up just a few times. V and J are TRBV6-1 and TRBJ2-5; TRBD2 matches 10 bases. From germline, CDR1 is MNHNS and CDR2 SASEGT. J gave up 4 bases and V 5 bases, and 7 bases lay outside the gene matches. This CDR3 region has 15 residues. The CDR3 loop is CASSSSGGARETQYF. CDR3 DNA: TGTGCCAGCAGTTCCAGCGGGGGGGCCCGAGAGACCCAGTACTTC.

The chain is built from TRBV7-9 and TRBJ1-1; D may be TRBD1 (5 bases). V was shortened by 2 bases and J by 1 base, with 5 bases between the two germline ends. CDR1 and CDR2 from the germline V gene are SEHNR and FQNEAQ (reference sequence). This CDR3 has 13 amino acids. The CDR3 DNA reads as TGTGCCAGCAGCTTACAGGGGAACACTGAAGCTTTCTTT. Its protein product is CASSLQGNTEAFF.

CDR3 DNA: TGTGCCAGCAGCTCCGATTTGGGGACAGGGGTGCCGTGGGAGCTGTTTTTT. Translated: CASSSDLGTGVPWELFF. The chain recombines TRBV11-1 with TRBJ2-2, with TRBD1 matching over 10 bases. Germline assignment: CDR1 SGHAT and CDR2 FQDESV (reference sequence). The length of the CDR3 is 17 residues. Germline trimming cut 4 bases from V and 9 bases from J; bases unmatched to any gene: 14.

This clone showed up just once. This chain uses TRBV19 with TRBJ1-3, with 8 positions matching TRBD1. This CDR3 region has 16 residues. The V gene end was trimmed by 5 bases and the J gene end by 0 bases; junction bases not matched to a gene: 6. The germline gives CDR1 LNHDA, CDR2 SQIVND (reference sequence). CDR3: CASSLQGELSGNTIYF. The CDR3 DNA reads TGTGCCAGTAGTCTACAGGGGGAACTCTCTGGAAACACCATATATTTT.

The CDR3 loop reads CASSPGPDYEQYV. The DNA of the CDR3 is TGTGCCAGTAGCCCAGGACCAGACTACGAGCAGTACGTC. The chain joins TRBV19 to TRBJ2-7; D is unresolved. The germline V gene encodes CDR1 LNHDA and CDR2 SQIVND (reference sequence). The CDR3 is 13 residues long. Deletions cut 6 bases from V and 3 bases from J, with 12 bases between.

The chain links TRBV15 to TRBJ2-7; 9 bases fit TRBD1. CDR1 and CDR2 from the germline V gene are LNHNV and YYDKDF (reference sequence). This CDR3 is built from 16 residues. The trim removed 0 bases at V and 5 bases at J, leaving 8 bases unmatched. As DNA, the CDR3 is TGTGCCACCAGCAGAGATAAGGACAGGGGCCGGGACGAGCAGTACTTC. This translates into CATSRDKDRGRDEQYF.

The J gene is TRBJ2-4, the V gene TRBV5-8; TRBD1 is a possible D gene (6 bases). Trimming removed 10 bases at V and 2 bases at J, with 19 bases between. The CDR3 sequence is 15 residues long. From germline, CDR1 is SGHTS and CDR2 YDEGEE. Here the CDR3 DNA reads TGTGCCTACCCCAGGGGCAGAGGAACCAAAAACATTCAGTACTTC. It codes for CAYPRGRGTKNIQYF.

This clone came up once. One end of the junction does not line up with germline, which may come from a read error. The chain combines TRBV7-7 with TRBJ2-1, with D perhaps matching TRBD2 (6 bases). CDR1 SSHAT and CDR2 FNYEAQ come from the germline V gene (reference sequence). The CDR3 is 16 residues long. Here the CDR3 DNA reads TGTGCTAGCAGCTTAGCGGCGTACTTGACTACAAATGAGCAGTTCTTC. Amino acid sequence: CASSLAAYLTTNEQFF.

The J gene is TRBJ1-5, the V gene TRBV19, with D perhaps matching TRBD1 (6 bases). The CDR3 consists of 14 residues. The V gene lost 7 bases and the J gene lost 4 bases, with 14 bases spanning the gap. Germline CDR1 is LNHDA and CDR2 is SQIVND (reference sequence). The CDR3 sequence is CASTDRRENQPQHF. In DNA form, the CDR3 reads TGTGCCAGTACGGACAGAAGGGAAAATCAGCCCCAGCATTTT. Combining the CDR3 with reference TRBV19 and TRBJ1-5 gives the whole variable domain DGGITQSPKYLFRKEGQNVTLSCEQNLNHDAMYWYRQDPGQGLRLIYYSQIVNDFQKGDIAEGYSVSREKKESFPLTVTSAQKNPTAFYLCASTDRRENQPQHFGDGTRLSIL.

This sequence joins TRBV10-3 and TRBJ1-3, with 9 positions matching TRBD1. J lost 2 bases, V lost 5 bases, and 13 bases had no gene match. CDR3 size: 18 residues. CDR1 and CDR2 (germline): ENHRY, SYGVKD. The CDR3 loop reads CAISNLGQGTDTGNTIYF. CDR3 in DNA: TGTGCCATCAGTAACCTGGGACAGGGAACAGATACTGGAAACACCATATATTTT.

The chain combines TRBV2 with TRBJ2-3; 10 bases fit TRBD2. After removal of 1 base from V and 2 bases from J, the junction contained 3 bases not matched to a gene. Germline V lookup: CDR1 SNHLY, CDR2 FYNNEI. The CDR3 is 16 residues long. The CDR3 nucleotides are TGTGCCAGCAGTGAAGGACTAGCGGGCTACACAGATACGCAGTATTTT. Translated, it gives CASSEGLAGYTDTQYF.

The count of this clone is one. The V call is TRBV6-1, the J call TRBJ2-5, with 7 nucleotides matching TRBD1. The length of the CDR3 is 14 residues. With 6 bases clipped from V and 4 bases from J, the junction kept 8 bases outside the gene matches. From germline, CDR1 is MNHNS and CDR2 SASEGT. CDR3: CASRTGLVGETQYF. The CDR3 DNA reads TGTGCCAGCAGGACAGGGTTAGTGGGAGAGACCCAGTACTTC.